This T cell receptor beta chain emerged from a study of post-analysis software for immune sequencing data. Study-level points and caveats: Diversity measured as normalized Chao1 was significantly lower in multiple sclerosis patients than in controls. Comparison of patients with controls showed four or five TRBV segments more frequent in patients, TRBV5-6, TRBV5-1 and TRBV20-1 among them. Those samples that were prepared in the same batch co-clustered strongly by F measure.

The TCR beta cDNA libraries carried unique molecular identifiers. cDNA molecules numbering about 470,000 came from roughly 1 to 10 million T cells. Each CDR3 protein is one row after TCRdb ran MiXCR on the PCR reads. The sample records about 540,000 distinct CDR3 sequences, roughly 34% being singletons. V lost 2 bases, J lost 7 bases, and 11 bases stayed unmatched. The CDR3 is made up of 16 amino acids. This clonotype was seen more than once but under ten times. Its specificity is unknown. The V and J genes are TRBV12-3 or TRBV12-4 and TRBJ1-2; 9 nucleotides match TRBD1. The clonotype was recovered from a girl between 2 and 17 years old with multiple sclerosis. Material for sequencing was blood. The DNA for the CDR3 is TGTGCCAGCAGTTTAACTGGGACAGGGAGTCCCTCTGGCTACACCTTC. The encoded protein is CASSLTGTGSPSGYTF.